The TCR beta chain described here comes from a study of T cells in Graves' hyperthyroidism and ophthalmopathy. Aged 18 to 65, the patients had hyperthyroidism that was newly diagnosed and had lasted under 2 months. Uncontrolled infection, other autoimmune disease, pregnancy or lactation excluded patients. Used for diagnoses were clinical symptoms, serum thyroxine and TRAb, thyroid ultrasound and orbital computed tomography. Findings and caveats of the study: The blood repertoire included most of the expanded thyroid clonotypes above 0.001.

The CDR3 is 16 residues long. The V segment lost 5 bases and the J segment 6 bases; nucleotides outside the gene matches: 11. This clonotype was picked up many times. What it recognizes is unknown. The CDR3 regions of TCR beta were amplified from RNA transcripts. First-round RT-PCR with HTBI primers amplified the TCR CDR3 region. A single record per CDR3 protein comes from TCRdb applying MiXCR to the multiplex PCR reads. The sample yields fewer than 550,000 distinct CDR3 sequences, about 15% seen once. Material: blood. The receptor was isolated from a woman under 30 with Graves' hyperthyroidism. V is TRBV12-3 or TRBV12-4 and J is TRBJ1-5; 9 nucleotides agree with TRBD1. CDR3 sequence: CASSRPGQGLRQPQHF. In DNA form, the CDR3 reads TGTGCCAGCAGTCGCCCGGGACAGGGTCTCCGTCAGCCCCAGCATTTT.